These 14 T cell receptor beta chains were sequenced from one sample in a study of blood T cells in healthy people across ages. With a J-beta primer mix and a sample-barcoded 5' primer, a second PCR ran about 7 to 12 cycles. Each CDR3 protein gets one entry after TCRdb re-called the 5' RACE reads with MiXCR. The sample carries approximately 1.5 million distinct CDR3 sequences, 30% to 35% recorded once. Source material: blood. The source of these receptors is a woman aged 25 to 39 in good health.

The gene calls are TRBV3-1 and TRBJ1-2; 7 bases line up with TRBD1. In germline, CDR1 is LGHDT, CDR2 YNNKEL (reference sequence). The CDR3 totals 14 residues. V shed 3 bases, J shed 7 bases, and the junction held 8 bases outside the gene matches. The CDR3 spells CASSQGQQWSGYTF. In DNA form, the CDR3 reads TGTGCCAGCAGCCAGGGACAGCAATGGTCTGGCTACACCTTC.

The sample holds a few counts of this clonotype. The chain combines TRBV5-1 with TRBJ2-1, with a weak D call TRBD2 (6 bases). This CDR3 region has 17 residues. Germline V gene sequence: CDR1 SGHRS, CDR2 YFSETQ. Between the trimmed V and J ends, which lost 0 bases and 1 base, there was a span of 14 bases. In nucleotides, the CDR3 is TGCGCCAGCAGCTTGGTCGGGAGCCTTTCTTCCTACAATGAGCAGTTCTTC. Its translation: CASSLVGSLSSYNEQFF.

This clonotype was picked up a small number of times. V gene TRBV11-2 combines with J gene TRBJ1-2; D is unresolved. This CDR3 contains 13 residues. Germline V gene lookup returns CDR1 SGHAT and CDR2 FQNNGV. V dropped 1 base and J dropped 4 bases, with 7 bases sitting between them. This CDR3 reads CASSLVNSYGYTF. In nucleotides, the CDR3 is TGTGCCAGCAGCTTAGTGAACAGCTATGGCTACACCTTC.

This clonotype has at least ten counts. The chain employs TRBV12-3 or TRBV12-4 and TRBJ2-3; D ambiguous. Trimming took 10 bases from V and 6 from J, leaving 14 bases between them. CDR3 length equals 12 residues. CDR3 nucleotide sequence: TGTGCCATCGATAGGGATTTGGATACGCAGTATTTT. Protein product: CAIDRDLDTQYF.

This clonotype has a handful of counts. The rearrangement uses TRBV6-5 and TRBJ2-7; 7 bases line up with TRBD1. The J call is in doubt because the DNA end fits TRBJ2-5 better. Germline assignment: CDR1 MNHEY and CDR2 SVGAGI. CDR3 length equals 12 residues. CDR3 region: CASRGTVETQYF. CDR3 in DNA: TGTGCCAGCAGAGGGACAGTAGAGACCCAGTACTTC.

This clonotype was counted between two and nine times. The chain links TRBV3-1 to TRBJ2-3, with D perhaps TRBD1 (5 bases). The germline V and J ends were trimmed by 4 bases and 6 bases, with 14 bases remaining between them. Germline CDR1 LGHDT, CDR2 YNNKEL (reference sequence). The CDR3 runs 14 residues. The chain's CDR3 is CASSRSRSGDTQYF. The DNA of the CDR3 is TGTGCCAGCAGCCGTAGCCGATCAGGGGATACGCAGTATTTT.

This clonotype showed up just a few times. The chain uses TRBV16 and TRBJ2-3; D is undetermined. The V end was cut by 1 base, the J end by 5 bases, with 10 bases between. The V gene's germline CDR1 is KGHSY and CDR2 FQNENV. The length of the CDR3 is 14 residues. The CDR3 bases are TGTGCCAGCAGCCAATTCACCAGAGGAGATACGCAGTATTTT. Translated: CASSQFTRGDTQYF.

The V gene is TRBV7-9, the J gene TRBJ2-3; TRBD2 aligns across 9 bases. V lost 0 bases and J lost 5; bases outside the gene matches: 9. This CDR3 region has 17 residues. Germline lookup yields CDR1 SEHNR and CDR2 FQNEAQ (reference sequence). CDR3 in DNA: TGTGCCAGCAGCTTAGCGGCTAGCGGGGTCTGGGGAGATACGCAGTATTTT. Protein product: CASSLAASGVWGDTQYF. The full variable domain, completed using reference TRBV7-9 and TRBJ2-3, is DTGVSQNPRHKITKRGQNVTFRCDPISEHNRLYWYRQTLGQGPEFLTYFQNEAQLEKSRLLSDRFSAERPKGSFSTLEIQRTEQGDSAMYLCASSLAASGVWGDTQYFGPGTRLTVL.

The chain has TRBV4-1 and TRBJ1-2; weak D call: TRBD1 (6 bases). Germline CDR1 MGHRA, CDR2 YSYEKL. The CDR3 totals 15 residues. V was shortened by 1 base and J by 4 bases, with 13 bases between the two germline ends. In nucleotides, the CDR3 is TGCGCCAGCAGCCAAGTGGGCAGGGGTGCCTATGGCTACACCTTC. Its protein is CASSQVGRGAYGYTF.

This clonotype was observed a handful of times. The J gene is TRBJ2-4, the V gene TRBV6-5; a possible D gene is TRBD2 (6 bases). Germline lookup yields CDR1 MNHEY and CDR2 SVGAGI. Trimming removed 9 bases at V and 7 bases at J, with 19 bases between. The CDR3 sequence is 14 residues long. CDR3 DNA sequence: TGTGCCAGGGCCGGGGGTTCCCTGCGGAACATTCAGTACTTC. Its translation is CARAGGSLRNIQYF.

This clonotype has at least ten counts. V usage is TRBV5-5 and J usage is TRBJ1-4; unclear D gene. The CDR3 is made up of 14 amino acids. The ends were cut back, 4 bases at V and 4 bases at J, with 11 bases in the middle. Germline V gene sequence: CDR1 SGHKS, CDR2 YYEKEE (reference sequence). The CDR3 is CASSPDGLNEKLFF. In nucleotides, the CDR3 is TGTGCCAGCAGCCCGGACGGACTTAATGAAAAACTGTTTTTT.

This clonotype has more than one count but fewer than ten. Here the CDR3 DNA reads TGTGCCAGCCGGTTCCCGGGTAGAAATGAGCAGTTCTTC. Its protein product is CASRFPGRNEQFF. The V call is TRBV2, the J call TRBJ2-1; D uncertain. The CDR3 contains 13 residues. The germline CDR1 and CDR2 sequences are SNHLY and FYNNEI. The V gene lost 8 bases and the J gene lost 7 bases, with 15 bases spanning the gap. The full variable domain, in which reference TRBV2 and TRBJ2-1 provide the parts outside the CDR3, is EPEVTQTPSHQVTQMGQEVILRCVPISNHLYFYWYRQILGQKVEFLVSFYNNEISEKSEIFDDQFSVERPDGSNFTLKIRSTKLEDSAMYFCASRFPGRNEQFFGPGTRLTVL.

The V call is TRBV4-1, the J call TRBJ2-3; D not certain. This CDR3 contains 17 residues. Trimming shortened V by 0 bases and J by 4 bases, and 17 bases separated the two germline ends. The germline V gene has CDR1 MGHRA and CDR2 YSYEKL. The CDR3 spells CASSQEDLGWAPDTQYF. DNA for the CDR3: TGCGCCAGCAGCCAAGAAGACTTGGGTTGGGCTCCAGATACGCAGTATTTT.

This clonotype has just a few counts. J is TRBJ1-2 and V is TRBV20-1; 7 bases are shared with TRBD1. Trimming cost V 5 bases and J 4 bases; bases outside gene matches: 10. This CDR3 is 14 amino acids long. CDR1 is DFQATT and CDR2 is SNEGSKA in the germline V gene (reference sequence). The CDR3 here is CSALDRQFSYGYTF. The CDR3 DNA sequence: TGCAGTGCTTTGGACAGGCAGTTTTCCTATGGCTACACCTTC.